This T cell receptor beta chain was sequenced for a study of T-cell memory formation after mild COVID-19. Findings and caveats of the study: Some clones that responded turned up in pre-infection memory, which suggests that cross-reactive memory joined in. Clones contracting day 15 to 85 were balanced CD4/CD8; later expanders leaned CD4+.

Of note for this clonotype: The antigen is not known.

Germline trimming cut 5 bases from V and 2 bases from J; bases unmatched to any gene: 3. The V gene's germline CDR1 is MNHEY and CDR2 SVGAGI. This CDR3 is built from 14 residues. Constant-segment primers and 5'RACE yielded cDNA libraries for TCR alpha and TCR beta, each carrying sample barcodes and UMIs. TCRdb analysed the 5' RACE reads with MiXCR anew, one entry per CDR3 protein. This table has under 450,000 distinct CDR3 sequences, around 14% appearing once. This clonotype was sampled from a man between 18 and 29 years old who had mild COVID-19 (a few samples of this study predate the infection). Cell type and time point are not known. Specimen: PBMCs or a T cell subset sorted from them (not recorded which). The V call is TRBV6-5, the J call TRBJ1-1; 9 bases are a match to TRBD1. CDR3 sequence reads: CASSRDRVNTEAFF. The CDR3 nucleotides are TGTGCCAGCAGTAGGGACAGGGTCAACACTGAAGCTTTCTTT.